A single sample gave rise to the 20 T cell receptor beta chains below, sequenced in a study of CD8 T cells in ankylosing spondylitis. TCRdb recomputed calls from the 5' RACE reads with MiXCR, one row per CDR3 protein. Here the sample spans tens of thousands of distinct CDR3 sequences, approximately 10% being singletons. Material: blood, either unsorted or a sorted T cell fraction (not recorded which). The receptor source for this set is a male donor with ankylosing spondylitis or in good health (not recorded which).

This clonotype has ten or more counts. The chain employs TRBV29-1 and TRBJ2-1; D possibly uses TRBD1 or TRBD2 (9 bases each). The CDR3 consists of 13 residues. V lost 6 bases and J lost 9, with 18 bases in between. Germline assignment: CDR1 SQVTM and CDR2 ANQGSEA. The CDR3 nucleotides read TGCAGCGTCGGGACAGGGCGGGAGGGTGAGCAGTTCTTC. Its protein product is CSVGTGREGEQFF.

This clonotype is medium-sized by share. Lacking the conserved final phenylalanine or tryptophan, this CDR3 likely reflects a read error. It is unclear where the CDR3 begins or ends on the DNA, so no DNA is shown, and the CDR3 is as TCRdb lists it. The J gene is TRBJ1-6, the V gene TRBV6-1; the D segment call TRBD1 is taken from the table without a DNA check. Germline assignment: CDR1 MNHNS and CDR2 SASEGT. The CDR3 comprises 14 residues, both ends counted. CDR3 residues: CASSERSFVDILFG.

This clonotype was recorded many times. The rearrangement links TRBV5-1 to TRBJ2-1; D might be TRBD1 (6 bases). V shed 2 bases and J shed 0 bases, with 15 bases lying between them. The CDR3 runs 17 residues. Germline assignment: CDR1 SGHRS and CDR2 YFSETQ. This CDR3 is CASSLTQGHPSYNEQFF. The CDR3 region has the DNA TGCGCCAGCAGCTTAACTCAGGGACACCCCTCCTACAATGAGCAGTTCTTC.

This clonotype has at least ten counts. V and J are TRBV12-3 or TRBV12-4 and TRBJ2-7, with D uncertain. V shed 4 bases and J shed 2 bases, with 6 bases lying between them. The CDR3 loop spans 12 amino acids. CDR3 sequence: CASSWETYEQYF. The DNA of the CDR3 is TGTGCCAGCAGTTGGGAAACCTACGAGCAGTACTTC.

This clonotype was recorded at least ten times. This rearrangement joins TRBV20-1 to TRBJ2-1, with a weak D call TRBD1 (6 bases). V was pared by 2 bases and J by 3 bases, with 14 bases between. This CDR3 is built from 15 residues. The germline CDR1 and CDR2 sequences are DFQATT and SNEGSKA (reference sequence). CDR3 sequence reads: CSARSYRVGYNEQFF. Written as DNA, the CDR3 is TGCAGTGCTAGATCCTACAGGGTTGGCTACAATGAGCAGTTCTTC.

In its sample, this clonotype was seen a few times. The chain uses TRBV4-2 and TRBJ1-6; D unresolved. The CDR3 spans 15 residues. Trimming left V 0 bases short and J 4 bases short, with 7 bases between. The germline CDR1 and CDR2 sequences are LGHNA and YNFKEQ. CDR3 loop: CASSQEHGYNSPLHF. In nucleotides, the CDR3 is TGTGCCAGCAGCCAAGAACACGGATATAATTCACCCCTCCACTTT.

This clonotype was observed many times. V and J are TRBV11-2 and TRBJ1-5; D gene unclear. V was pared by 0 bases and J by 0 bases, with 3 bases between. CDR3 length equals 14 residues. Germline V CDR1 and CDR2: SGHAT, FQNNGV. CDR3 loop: CASSLDPSNQPQHF. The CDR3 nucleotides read TGTGCCAGCAGCTTAGATCCTAGCAATCAGCCCCAGCATTTT.

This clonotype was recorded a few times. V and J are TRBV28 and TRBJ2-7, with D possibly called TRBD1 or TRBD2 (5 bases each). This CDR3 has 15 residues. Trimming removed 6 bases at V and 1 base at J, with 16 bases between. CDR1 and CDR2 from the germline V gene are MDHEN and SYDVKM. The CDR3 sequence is CASRGHGTPSYEQYF. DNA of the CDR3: TGTGCCAGCAGGGGGCACGGGACGCCGTCCTACGAGCAGTACTTC.

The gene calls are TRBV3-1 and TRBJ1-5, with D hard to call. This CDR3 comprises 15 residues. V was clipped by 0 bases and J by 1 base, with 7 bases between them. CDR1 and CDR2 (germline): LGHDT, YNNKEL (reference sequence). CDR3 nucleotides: TGTGCCAGCAGCCAAGATTTGGTCAGCAATCAGCCCCAGCATTTT. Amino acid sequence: CASSQDLVSNQPQHF.

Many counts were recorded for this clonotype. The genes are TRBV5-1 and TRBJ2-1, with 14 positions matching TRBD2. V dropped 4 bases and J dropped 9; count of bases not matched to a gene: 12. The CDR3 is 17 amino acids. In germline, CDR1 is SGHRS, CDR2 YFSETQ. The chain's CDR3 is CASSLSWTSGGKGEQFF. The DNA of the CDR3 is TGCGCCAGCAGCCTTTCCTGGACTAGCGGGGGGAAGGGTGAGCAGTTCTTC. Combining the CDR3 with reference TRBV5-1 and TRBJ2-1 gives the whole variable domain KAGVTQTPRYLIKTRGQQVTLSCSPISGHRSVSWYQQTPGQGLQFLFEYFSETQRNKGNFPGRFSGRQFSNSRSEMNVSTLELGDSALYLCASSLSWTSGGKGEQFFGPGTRLTVL.

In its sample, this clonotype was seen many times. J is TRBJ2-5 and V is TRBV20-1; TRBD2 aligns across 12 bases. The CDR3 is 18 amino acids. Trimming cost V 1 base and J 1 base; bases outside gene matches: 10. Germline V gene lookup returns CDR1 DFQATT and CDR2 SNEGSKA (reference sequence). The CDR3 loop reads CSARASGGAITRQETQYF. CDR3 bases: TGCAGTGCTAGAGCTAGCGGGGGGGCTATAACACGCCAAGAGACCCAGTACTTC.

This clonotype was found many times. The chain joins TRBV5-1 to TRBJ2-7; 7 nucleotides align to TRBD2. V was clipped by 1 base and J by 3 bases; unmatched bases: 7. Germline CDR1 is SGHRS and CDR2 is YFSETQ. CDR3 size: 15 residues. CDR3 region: CASSLSGGLNYEQYF. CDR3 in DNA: TGCGCCAGCAGCTTGTCGGGGGGATTGAACTACGAGCAGTACTTC.

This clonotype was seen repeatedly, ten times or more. The CDR3 sequence: CSARGEGVAGQETQYF. The CDR3 region has the DNA TGCAGTGCTAGGGGGGAGGGGGTAGCGGGACAAGAGACCCAGTACTTC. V gene TRBV20-1 combines with J gene TRBJ2-5, with 8 bases matching TRBD2. This CDR3 spans 16 amino acids. Germline trimming cut 3 bases from V and 2 bases from J; bases unmatched to any gene: 11. The germline CDR1 and CDR2 sequences are DFQATT and SNEGSKA (reference sequence).

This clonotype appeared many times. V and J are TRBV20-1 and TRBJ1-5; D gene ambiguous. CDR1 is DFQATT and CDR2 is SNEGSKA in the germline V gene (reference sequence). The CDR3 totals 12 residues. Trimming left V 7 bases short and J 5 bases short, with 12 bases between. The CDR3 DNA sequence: TGCAGTGTTTCGGAGTGGGATCAGCCCCAGCATTTT. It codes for CSVSEWDQPQHF.

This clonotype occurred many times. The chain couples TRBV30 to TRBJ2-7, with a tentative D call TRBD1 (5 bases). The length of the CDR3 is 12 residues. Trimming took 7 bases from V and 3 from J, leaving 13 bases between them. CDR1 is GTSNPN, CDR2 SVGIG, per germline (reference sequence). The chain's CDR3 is CAYNEDIYEQYF. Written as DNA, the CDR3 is TGTGCCTACAACGAGGACATCTACGAGCAGTACTTC.

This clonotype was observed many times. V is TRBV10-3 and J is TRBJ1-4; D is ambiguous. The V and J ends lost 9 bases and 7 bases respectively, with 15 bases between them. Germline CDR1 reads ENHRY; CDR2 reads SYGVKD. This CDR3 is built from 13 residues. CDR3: CAMTREVGEKLFF. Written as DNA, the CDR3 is TGTGCCATGACCCGGGAAGTCGGTGAAAAACTGTTTTTT.

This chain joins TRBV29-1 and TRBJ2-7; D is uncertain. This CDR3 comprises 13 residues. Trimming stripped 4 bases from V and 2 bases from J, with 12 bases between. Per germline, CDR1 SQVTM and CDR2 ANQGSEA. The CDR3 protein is CSVGITAPYEQYF. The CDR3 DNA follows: TGCAGCGTTGGTATAACCGCACCCTACGAGCAGTACTTC.

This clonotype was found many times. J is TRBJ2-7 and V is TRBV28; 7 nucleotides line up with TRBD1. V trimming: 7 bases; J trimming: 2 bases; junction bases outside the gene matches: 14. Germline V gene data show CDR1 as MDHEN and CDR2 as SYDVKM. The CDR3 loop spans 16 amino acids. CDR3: CASTGTARGITYEQYF. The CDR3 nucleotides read TGTGCCAGCACCGGGACAGCTCGGGGAATAACCTACGAGCAGTACTTC.

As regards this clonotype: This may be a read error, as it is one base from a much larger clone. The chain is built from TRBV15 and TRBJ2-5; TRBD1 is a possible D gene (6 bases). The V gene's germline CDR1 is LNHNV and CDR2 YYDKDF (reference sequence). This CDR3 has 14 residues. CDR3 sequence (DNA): TGTGCCACCAGCAGAGATCGGGGACAAGAGACCCGGTACTTC. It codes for CATSRDRGQETRYF.

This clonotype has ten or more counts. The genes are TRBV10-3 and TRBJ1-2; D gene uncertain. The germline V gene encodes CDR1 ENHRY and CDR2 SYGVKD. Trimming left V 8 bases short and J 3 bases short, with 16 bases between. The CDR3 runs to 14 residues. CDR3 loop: CAISNRGTHYGYTF. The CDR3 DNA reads TGTGCCATCTCCAATCGGGGTACCCACTATGGCTACACCTTC.